The entry below describes one TCR beta chain. The antigen is unknown. The CDR3 covers 14 residues. Germline V CDR1 and CDR2: LNHDA, SQIVND (reference sequence). V dropped 3 bases and J dropped 5; count of bases not matched to a gene: 4. Assay: immunoSEQ multiplex PCR; the TCRdb copy retains only in-frame clones and omits some. Of some 2.4 million clones listed, under 95% are singletons. This specimen belongs to a study of shared clonotypes between healthy human individuals. The study's findings and limits: Clonotype sharing among donors was thought likely to change with sequencing depth.

The sequenced material came from naive CD4+ T cells from PBMCs. Specified subset: CD45RA+ positively selected. The TCR comes from a young man in good health. Some clones in this sample may be carry-over from other donors' samples. This chain uses TRBV19 with TRBJ2-7, with TRBD1 identical over 10 bases. The CDR3 DNA follows: TGTGCCAGTAGTATTCAGGGACAGGGGCACGAGCAGTACTTC. It specifies CASSIQGQGHEQYF.